Sequencing of this TCR beta chain was carried out in a study of blood T cell repertoires in COVID-19. The CDR3 consists of 14 residues. V lost 1 base to trimming and J lost 5 bases, with 10 bases between them. Germline V gene lookup returns CDR1 SGHRS and CDR2 YFSETQ. Per the authors' pipeline: For nucleated cells, counts were estimated from reference gene primer amplification. Profiled with immunoSEQ multiplex PCR; TCRdb holds only in-frame clones, not every one. The DNA gave D and trimming, while V, J and clone size come from that table. The sample consists of roughly 280,000 clones, around 83% of them appearing once.

This clonotype originated in a young man with active or convalescent COVID-19. The chain recombines TRBV5-1 with TRBJ2-1; maybe TRBD1 (6 bases). Sequenced input: peripheral blood. CDR3 residues: CASSLHRENNEQFF. Written as DNA, the CDR3 is TGCGCCAGCAGCTTGCACAGGGAAAACAATGAGCAGTTCTTC.